This record looks at one TCR beta chain sequence and its context. No antigen is known for it. Treatment given: oral pan-JAK inhibitor, 5-10 mg twice daily. Alopecia areata patients gave lesional scalp punch biopsies and peripheral blood samples. This entry is derived from a study of CD8+ T cells in alopecia areata. Findings of the study overall: For patients receiving tofacitinib, scalp clonality and expanded CD8+ clones among the top 100 significantly decreased. In scalp and blood during tofacitinib, many expanded lesional clones persisted.

Trimming removed 2 bases at V and 0 bases at J, with 12 bases between. This CDR3 region has 16 residues. CDR1 and CDR2 from the germline V gene are SNHLY and FYNNEI. RNA extraction and reverse transcription yielded cDNA as sequencing template. Clones were read by immunoSEQ multiplex PCR, and TCRdb kept only the in-frame ones, dropping some. The sample has about 170,000 clones; 58% are singletons. The TCR originated in a human donor with alopecia areata. The input for sequencing was CD4+ T cells sorted from blood, taken around week 55, from a patient treated with tofacitinib. The chain employs TRBV2 and TRBJ2-3; D unclear. CDR3 sequence: CASSEFRHQSTDTQYF. In DNA, the CDR3 is TGTGCCAGCAGTGAATTTAGGCACCAAAGCACAGATACGCAGTATTTT. The full variable domain, completed using reference TRBV2 and TRBJ2-3, is EPEVTQTPSHQVTQMGQEVILRCVPISNHLYFYWYRQILGQKVEFLVSFYNNEISEKSEIFDDQFSVERPDGSNFTLKIRSTKLEDSAMYFCASSEFRHQSTDTQYFGPGTRLTVL.